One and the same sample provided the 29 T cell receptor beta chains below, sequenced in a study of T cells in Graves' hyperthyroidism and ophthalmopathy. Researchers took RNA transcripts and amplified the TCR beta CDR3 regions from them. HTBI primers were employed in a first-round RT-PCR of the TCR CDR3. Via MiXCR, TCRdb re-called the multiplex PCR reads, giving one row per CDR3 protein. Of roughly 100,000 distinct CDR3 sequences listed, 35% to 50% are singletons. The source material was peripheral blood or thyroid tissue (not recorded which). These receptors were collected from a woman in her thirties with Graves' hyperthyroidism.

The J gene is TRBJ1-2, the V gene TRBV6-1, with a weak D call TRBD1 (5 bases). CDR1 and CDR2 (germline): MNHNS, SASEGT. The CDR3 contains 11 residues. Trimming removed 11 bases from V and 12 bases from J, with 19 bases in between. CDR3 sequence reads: CAGGTGSGNTF. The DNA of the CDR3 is TGTGCCGGCGGGACGGGCTCTGGAAACACCTTC.

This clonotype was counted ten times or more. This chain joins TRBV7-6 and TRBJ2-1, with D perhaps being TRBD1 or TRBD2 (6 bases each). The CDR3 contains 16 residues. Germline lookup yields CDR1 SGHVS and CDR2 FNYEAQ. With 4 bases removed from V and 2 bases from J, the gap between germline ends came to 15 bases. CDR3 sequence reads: CASSSLGRDTYNEQFF. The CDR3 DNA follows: TGTGCCAGCAGCTCTCTAGGGCGGGACACCTACAATGAGCAGTTCTTC.

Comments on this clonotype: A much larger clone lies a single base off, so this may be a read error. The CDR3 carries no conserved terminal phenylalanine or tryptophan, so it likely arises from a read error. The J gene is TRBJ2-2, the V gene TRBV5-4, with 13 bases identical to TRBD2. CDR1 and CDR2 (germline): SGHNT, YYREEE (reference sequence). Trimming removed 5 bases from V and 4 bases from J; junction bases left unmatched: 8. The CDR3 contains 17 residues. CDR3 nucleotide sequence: TGTGCCAGCAGGCAGGGACTAGCGGGACCCTTCACCGGGGAGCTGTTTTCT. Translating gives CASRQGLAGPFTGELFS.

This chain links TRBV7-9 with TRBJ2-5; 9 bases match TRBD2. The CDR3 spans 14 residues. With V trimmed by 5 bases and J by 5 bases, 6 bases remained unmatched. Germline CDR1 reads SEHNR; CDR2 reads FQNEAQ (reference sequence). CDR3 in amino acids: CASSHSGLAETQYF. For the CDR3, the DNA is TGTGCCAGCAGCCATTCCGGACTAGCGGAGACCCAGTACTTC.

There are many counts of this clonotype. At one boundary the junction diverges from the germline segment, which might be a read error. CDR3: CVSSSPDGTPYEQYF. The CDR3 DNA is TGTGTCAGCAGCTCGCCCGACGGGACACCCTACGAGCAGTACTTC. V is TRBV7-2 and J is TRBJ2-7; TRBD1 might be the D (6 bases). This CDR3 spans 15 amino acids. The germline gives CDR1 SGHTA, CDR2 FQGNSA.

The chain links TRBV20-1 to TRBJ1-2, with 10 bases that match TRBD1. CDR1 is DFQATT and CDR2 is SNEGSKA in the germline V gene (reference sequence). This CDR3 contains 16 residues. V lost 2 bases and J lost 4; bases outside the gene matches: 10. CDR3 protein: CSARPGQGGSGYGYTF. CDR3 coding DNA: TGCAGTGCTAGACCCGGACAGGGGGGATCAGGCTATGGCTACACCTTC.

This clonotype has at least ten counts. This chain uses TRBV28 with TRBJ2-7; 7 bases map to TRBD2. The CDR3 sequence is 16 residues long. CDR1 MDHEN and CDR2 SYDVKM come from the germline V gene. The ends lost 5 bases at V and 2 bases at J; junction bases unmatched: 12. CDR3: CASSPVGGSGAYEQYF. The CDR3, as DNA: TGTGCCAGCAGTCCTGTTGGGGGGAGCGGGGCCTACGAGCAGTACTTC.

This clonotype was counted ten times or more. The CDR3 bases are TGTGCCAGCAGCTTAGCGGGACAGCCCTCCTACGAGCAGTACTTC. As protein: CASSLAGQPSYEQYF. The chain has TRBV7-6 and TRBJ2-7; 7 nucleotides align to TRBD1. Trimming cost V 0 bases and J 0 bases; bases outside gene matches: 2. Looked up from germline, CDR1 is SGHVS and CDR2 is FNYEAQ. This CDR3 is 15 amino acids long. Looking up the rest from reference TRBV7-6 and TRBJ2-7 gives the full variable domain: GAGVSQSPRYKVTKRGQDVALRCDPISGHVSLYWYRQALGQGPEFLTYFNYEAQQDKSGLPNDRFSAERPEGSISTLTIQRTEQRDSAMYRCASSLAGQPSYEQYFGPGTRLTVT.

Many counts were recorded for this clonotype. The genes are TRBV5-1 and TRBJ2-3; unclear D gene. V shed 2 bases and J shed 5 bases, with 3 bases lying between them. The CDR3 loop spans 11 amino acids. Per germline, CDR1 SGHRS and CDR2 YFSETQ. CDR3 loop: CASSFGDTQYF. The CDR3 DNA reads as TGCGCCAGCAGCTTCGGAGATACGCAGTATTTT.

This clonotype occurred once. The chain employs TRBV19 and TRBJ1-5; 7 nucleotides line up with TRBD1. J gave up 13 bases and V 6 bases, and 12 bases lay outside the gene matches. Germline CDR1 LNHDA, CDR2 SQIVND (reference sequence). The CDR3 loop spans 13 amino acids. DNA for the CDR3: TGTGCCAGTAGCTGGGACAGATTTGGCAATCAGCATTTT. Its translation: CASSWDRFGNQHF.

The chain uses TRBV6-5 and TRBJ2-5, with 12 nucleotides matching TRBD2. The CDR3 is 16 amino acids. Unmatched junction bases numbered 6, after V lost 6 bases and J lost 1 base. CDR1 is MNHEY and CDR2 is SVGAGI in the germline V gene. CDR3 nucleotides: TGTGCCAGCAGCTTAGTGGGACTAGCGGGCCAAGAGACCCAGTACTTC. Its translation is CASSLVGLAGQETQYF.

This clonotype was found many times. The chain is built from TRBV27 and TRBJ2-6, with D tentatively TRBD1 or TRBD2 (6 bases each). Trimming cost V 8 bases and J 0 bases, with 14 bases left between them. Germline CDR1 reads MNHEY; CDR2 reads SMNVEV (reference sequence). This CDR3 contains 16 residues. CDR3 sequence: CASLGGEGSGANVLTF. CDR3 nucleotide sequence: TGTGCCAGCCTGGGGGGCGAAGGCTCTGGGGCCAACGTCCTGACTTTC.

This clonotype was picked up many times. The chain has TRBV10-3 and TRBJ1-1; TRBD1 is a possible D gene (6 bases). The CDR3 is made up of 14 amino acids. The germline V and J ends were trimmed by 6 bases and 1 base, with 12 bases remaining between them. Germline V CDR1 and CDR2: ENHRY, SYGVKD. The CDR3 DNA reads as TGTGCCATCAGGGACAGTACGGGGAACACTGAAGCTTTCTTT. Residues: CAIRDSTGNTEAFF.

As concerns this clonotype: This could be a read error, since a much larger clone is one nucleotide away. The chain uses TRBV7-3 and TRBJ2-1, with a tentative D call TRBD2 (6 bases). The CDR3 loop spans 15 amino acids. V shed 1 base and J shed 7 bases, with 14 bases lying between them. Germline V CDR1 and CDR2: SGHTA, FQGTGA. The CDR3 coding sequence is TGTGCCAGCAGCTTAAACGGACTACTTTCTAATGAGCAGTTCTTC. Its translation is CASSLNGLLSNEQFF.

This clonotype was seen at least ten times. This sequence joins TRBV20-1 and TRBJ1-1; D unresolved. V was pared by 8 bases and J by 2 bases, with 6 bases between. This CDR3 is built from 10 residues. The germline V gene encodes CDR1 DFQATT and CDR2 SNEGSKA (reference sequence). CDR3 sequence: CSQRNTEAFF. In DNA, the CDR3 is TGCAGTCAGAGAAACACTGAAGCTTTCTTT.

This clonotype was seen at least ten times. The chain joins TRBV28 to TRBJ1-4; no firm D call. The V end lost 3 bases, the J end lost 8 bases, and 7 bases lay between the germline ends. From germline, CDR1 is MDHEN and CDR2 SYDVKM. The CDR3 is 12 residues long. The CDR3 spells CASSLGREKLFF. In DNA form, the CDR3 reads TGTGCCAGCAGTTTGGGCCGAGAAAAACTGTTTTTT.

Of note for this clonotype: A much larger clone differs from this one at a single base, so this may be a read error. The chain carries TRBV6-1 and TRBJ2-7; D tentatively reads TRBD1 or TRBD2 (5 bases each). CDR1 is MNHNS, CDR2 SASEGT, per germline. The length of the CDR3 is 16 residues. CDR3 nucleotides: TGTGCCGGCAGTTATCACGGGGAAGGGACGGGCTACGAGCAGTACTTC. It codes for CAGSYHGEGTGYEQYF.

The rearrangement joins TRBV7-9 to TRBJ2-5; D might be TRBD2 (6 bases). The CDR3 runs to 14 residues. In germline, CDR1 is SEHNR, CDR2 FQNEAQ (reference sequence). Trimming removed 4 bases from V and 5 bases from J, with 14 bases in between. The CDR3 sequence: CASSSPGRGETQYF. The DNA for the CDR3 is TGTGCCAGCAGCTCCCCCGGGAGAGGTGAGACCCAGTACTTC.

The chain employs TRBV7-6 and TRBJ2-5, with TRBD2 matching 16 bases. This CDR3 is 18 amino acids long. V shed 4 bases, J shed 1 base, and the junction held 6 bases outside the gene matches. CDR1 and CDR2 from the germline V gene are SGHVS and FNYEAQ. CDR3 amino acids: CASSSGTSGRAAQETQYF. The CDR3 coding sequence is TGTGCCAGCAGCTCCGGGACTAGCGGGAGGGCTGCCCAAGAGACCCAGTACTTC.

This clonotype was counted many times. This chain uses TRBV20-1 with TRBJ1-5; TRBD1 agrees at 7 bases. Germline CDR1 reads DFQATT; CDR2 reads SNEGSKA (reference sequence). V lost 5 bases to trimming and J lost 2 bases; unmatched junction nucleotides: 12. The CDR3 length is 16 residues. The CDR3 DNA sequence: TGCAGTGCTTCCGGGACAGACCTTGGGGGCAATCAGCCCCAGCATTTT. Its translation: CSASGTDLGGNQPQHF.

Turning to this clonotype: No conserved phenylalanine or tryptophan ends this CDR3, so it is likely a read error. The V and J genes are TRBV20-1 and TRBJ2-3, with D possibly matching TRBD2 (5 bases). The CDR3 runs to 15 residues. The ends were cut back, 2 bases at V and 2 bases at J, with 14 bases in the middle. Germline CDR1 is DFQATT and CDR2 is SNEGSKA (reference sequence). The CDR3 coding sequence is TGCAGTGCTAGATTGGCCCAAGGACTCACAGATACGCAGTATCTT. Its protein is CSARLAQGLTDTQYL.

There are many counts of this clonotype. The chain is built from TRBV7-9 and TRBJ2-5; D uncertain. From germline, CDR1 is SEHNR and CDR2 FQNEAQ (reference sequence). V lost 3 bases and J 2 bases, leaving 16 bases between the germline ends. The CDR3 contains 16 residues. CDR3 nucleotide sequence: TGTGCCAGCAGCTTCCTACCCCTGGGATCTCAAGAGACCCAGTACTTC. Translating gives CASSFLPLGSQETQYF.

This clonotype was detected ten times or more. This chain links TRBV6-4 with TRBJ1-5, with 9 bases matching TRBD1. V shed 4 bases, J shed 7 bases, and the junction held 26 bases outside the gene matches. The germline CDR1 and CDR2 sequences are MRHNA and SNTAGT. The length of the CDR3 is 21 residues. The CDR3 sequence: CASSGMKRFSTGQGPDQPQHF. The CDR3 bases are TGTGCCAGCAGTGGTATGAAGAGGTTCTCAACGGGACAGGGCCCAGACCAGCCCCAGCATTTT.

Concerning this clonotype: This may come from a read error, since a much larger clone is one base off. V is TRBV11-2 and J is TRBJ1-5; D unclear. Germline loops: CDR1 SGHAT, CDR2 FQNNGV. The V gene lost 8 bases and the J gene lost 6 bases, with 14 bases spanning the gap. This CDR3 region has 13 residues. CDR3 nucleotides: TGTGCCAGCGGTTTCTACACGGGTCAGCCCCAGCATTTT. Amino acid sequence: CASGFYTGQPQHF.

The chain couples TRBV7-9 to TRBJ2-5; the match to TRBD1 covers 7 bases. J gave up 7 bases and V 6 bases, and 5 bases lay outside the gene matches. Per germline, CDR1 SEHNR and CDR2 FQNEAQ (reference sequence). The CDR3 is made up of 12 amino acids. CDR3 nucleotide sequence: TGTGCCAGCAGTCTTGGACAGGCGACCCAGTACTTC. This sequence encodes CASSLGQATQYF.

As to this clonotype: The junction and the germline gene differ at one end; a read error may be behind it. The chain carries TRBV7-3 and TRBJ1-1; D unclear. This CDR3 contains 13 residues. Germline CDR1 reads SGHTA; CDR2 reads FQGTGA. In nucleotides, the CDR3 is TGCGCCAGCGGCTTACAACCCGACACTGAAGCTTTCTTT. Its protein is CASGLQPDTEAFF.

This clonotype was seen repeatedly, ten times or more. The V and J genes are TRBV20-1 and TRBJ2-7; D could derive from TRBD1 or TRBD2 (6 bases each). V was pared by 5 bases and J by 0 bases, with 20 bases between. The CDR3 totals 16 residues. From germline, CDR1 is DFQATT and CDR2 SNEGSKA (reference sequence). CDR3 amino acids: CSAPPGGRVSSYEQYF. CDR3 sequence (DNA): TGCAGTGCTCCCCCCGGGGGCAGGGTGAGCTCCTACGAGCAGTACTTC.

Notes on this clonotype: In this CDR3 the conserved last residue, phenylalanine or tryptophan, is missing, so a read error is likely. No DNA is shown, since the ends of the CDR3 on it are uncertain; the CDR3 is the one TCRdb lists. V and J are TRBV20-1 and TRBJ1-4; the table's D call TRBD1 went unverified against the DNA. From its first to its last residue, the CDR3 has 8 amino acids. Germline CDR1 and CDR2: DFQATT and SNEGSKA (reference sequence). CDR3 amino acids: CSAIPAWG.

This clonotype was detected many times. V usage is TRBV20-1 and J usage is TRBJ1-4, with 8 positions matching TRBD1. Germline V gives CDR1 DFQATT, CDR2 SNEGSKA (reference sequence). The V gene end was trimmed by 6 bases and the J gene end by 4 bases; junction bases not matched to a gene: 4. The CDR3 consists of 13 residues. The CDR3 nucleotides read TGCAGTGCCTATGGACAGGGTAATGAAAAACTGTTTTTT. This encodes CSAYGQGNEKLFF.